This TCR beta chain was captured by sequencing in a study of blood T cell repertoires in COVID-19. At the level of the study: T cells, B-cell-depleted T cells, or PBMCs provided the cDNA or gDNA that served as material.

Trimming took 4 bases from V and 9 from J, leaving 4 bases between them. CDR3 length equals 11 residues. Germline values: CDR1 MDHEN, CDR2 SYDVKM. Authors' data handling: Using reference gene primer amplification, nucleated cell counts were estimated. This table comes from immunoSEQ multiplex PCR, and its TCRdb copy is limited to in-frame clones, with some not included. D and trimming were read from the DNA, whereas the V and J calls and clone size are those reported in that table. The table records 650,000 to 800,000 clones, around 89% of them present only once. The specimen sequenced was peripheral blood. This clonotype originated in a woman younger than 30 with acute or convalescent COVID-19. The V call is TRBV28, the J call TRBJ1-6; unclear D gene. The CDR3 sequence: CASSSISPLHF. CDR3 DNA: TGTGCCAGCAGTTCCATTTCACCCCTCCACTTT. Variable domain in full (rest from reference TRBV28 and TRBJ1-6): DVKVTQSSRYLVKRTGEKVFLECVQDMDHENMFWYRQDPGLGLRLIYFSYDVKMKEKGDIPEGYSVSREKKERFSLILESASTNQTSMYLCASSSISPLHFGNGTRLTVT.